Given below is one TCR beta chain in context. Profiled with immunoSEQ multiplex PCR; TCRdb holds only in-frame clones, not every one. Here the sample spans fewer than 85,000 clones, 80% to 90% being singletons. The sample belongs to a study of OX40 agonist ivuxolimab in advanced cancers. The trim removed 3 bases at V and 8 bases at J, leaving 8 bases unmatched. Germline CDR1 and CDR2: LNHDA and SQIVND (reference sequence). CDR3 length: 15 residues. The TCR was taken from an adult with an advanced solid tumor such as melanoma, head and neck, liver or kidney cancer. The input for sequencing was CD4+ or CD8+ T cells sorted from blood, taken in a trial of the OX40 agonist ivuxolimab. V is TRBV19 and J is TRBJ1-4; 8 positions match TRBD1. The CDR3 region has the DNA TGTGCCAGTAGTATGCTTACAGGGGGGCGCGAAAAACTGTTTTTT. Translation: CASSMLTGGREKLFF.